Each of the 28 T cell receptor beta chains below was sequenced from the same sample in a study of control samples from healthy donors and cancer patients. Libraries were prepared by immunoSEQ multiplex PCR; TCRdb keeps only in-frame clonotypes and omits some of them. The table lists 140,000 or so clones, about 89% of them singletons. The sequenced material came from blood. The receptors stem from a man aged 30 to 39 in good health.

The genes are TRBV5-1 and TRBJ2-5, with D unresolved. Looked up from germline, CDR1 is SGHRS and CDR2 is YFSETQ. Trimming removed 0 bases from V and 9 bases from J, with 9 bases in between. The CDR3 covers 12 residues. The DNA for the CDR3 is TGCGCCAGCAGCTTGGAAGGTAGGGCCCAGTACTTC. Translated, it gives CASSLEGRAQYF.

A few counts support this clone. This sequence joins TRBV6-6 and TRBJ2-1, with unresolved D. The germline V gene encodes CDR1 MNHNY and CDR2 SVGAGI (reference sequence). Trimming left V 3 bases short and J 8 bases short, with 17 bases between. This CDR3 is built from 15 residues. The CDR3 is CASSYDTSAGDEQFF. CDR3 DNA sequence: TGTGCCAGCAGTTATGACACCTCAGCAGGCGATGAGCAGTTCTTC.

CDR3 sequence: CASSLTRGSEQYF. Written as DNA, the CDR3 is TGCGCCAGCAGCTTGACTCGGGGTAGCGAGCAGTACTTC. The chain couples TRBV5-1 to TRBJ2-7; D might be TRBD2 (5 bases). Germline V lookup: CDR1 SGHRS, CDR2 YFSETQ. CDR3 size: 13 residues. V was trimmed by 1 base and J by 6 bases, leaving 11 bases between them.

The chain has TRBV7-9 and TRBJ2-1, with D maybe TRBD2 (6 bases). The CDR3 loop spans 12 amino acids. Between the trimmed V and J ends, which lost 4 bases and 6 bases, there was a span of 7 bases. Germline V gives CDR1 SEHNR, CDR2 FQNEAQ (reference sequence). In DNA, the CDR3 is TGTGCCAGCAGCTCAGCGGGCAATGAGCAGTTCTTC. Protein: CASSSAGNEQFF.

This chain uses TRBV7-2 with TRBJ1-4; D not certain. This CDR3 has 13 residues. Germline loops: CDR1 SGHTA, CDR2 FQGNSA. V lost 2 bases to trimming and J lost 7 bases, with 8 bases between them. CDR3: CASSLNVGEKLFF. The CDR3 nucleotides are TGTGCCAGCAGCTTAAATGTGGGTGAAAAACTGTTTTTT.

The V and J genes are TRBV25-1 and TRBJ2-5, with D possibly TRBD1 on 5 matching bases. V dropped 1 base and J dropped 5 bases, with 11 bases sitting between them. Per the germline V gene, CDR1 is MGHDK and CDR2 is SYGVNS. The CDR3 extends over 14 amino acids. CDR3 in amino acids: CASSESKGRETQYF. Written as DNA, the CDR3 is TGTGCCAGCAGTGAATCCAAGGGGCGGGAGACCCAGTACTTC.

The V gene is TRBV4-3, the J gene TRBJ2-7; D is ambiguous. The CDR3 totals 15 residues. CDR1 and CDR2 (germline): LGHNA, YSLEER. V shed 0 bases and J shed 3 bases, with 12 bases lying between them. CDR3 in amino acids: CASSQDGGGFYEQYF. CDR3 bases: TGCGCCAGCAGCCAAGATGGTGGCGGATTCTACGAGCAGTACTTC.

The chain employs TRBV6-2 or TRBV6-3 and TRBJ2-1; D remains unclear. This CDR3 spans 17 amino acids. CDR1 MNHEY and CDR2 SVGEGT come from the germline V gene. Trimming took off 5 bases at V and 0 bases at J, with 17 bases between the two ends. The CDR3 spells CASSSRAPEGSYNEQFF. CDR3 coding DNA: TGTGCCAGCAGTAGCAGAGCCCCAGAAGGCTCCTACAATGAGCAGTTCTTC.

The CDR3 DNA follows: TGCGCCAGCAGCCAACAGGGGACAGATACGCAGTATTTT. It encodes CASSQQGTDTQYF. The J gene is TRBJ2-3, the V gene TRBV4-1; D possibly corresponds to TRBD1 (6 bases). Trimming shortened V by 2 bases and J by 3 bases, and 6 bases separated the two germline ends. The germline gives CDR1 MGHRA, CDR2 YSYEKL. CDR3 size: 13 residues.

V usage is TRBV24-1 and J usage is TRBJ1-5; 8 bases align to TRBD1. V was clipped by 3 bases and J by 2 bases; unmatched bases: 2. This CDR3 region has 15 residues. The germline V gene encodes CDR1 KGHDR and CDR2 SFDVKD. In DNA form, the CDR3 reads TGTGCCACCAGTGATCCACAGGGGGGCAATCAGCCCCAGCATTTT. Translation: CATSDPQGGNQPQHF.

The CDR3 nucleotides are TGTGCCAGCAGTTACGGGGATATGAACACTGAAGCTTTCTTT. Its translation: CASSYGDMNTEAFF. The chain is built from TRBV6-5 and TRBJ1-1, with unresolved D. CDR1 MNHEY and CDR2 SVGAGI come from the germline V gene. V gave up 2 bases and J gave up 0 bases, with 7 bases separating them. CDR3 length: 14 amino acids.

The chain combines TRBV4-3 with TRBJ1-6, with a weak D call TRBD1 (5 bases). V was shortened by 1 base and J by 3 bases, with 13 bases between the two germline ends. CDR3 size: 17 residues. Looked up from germline, CDR1 is LGHNA and CDR2 is YSLEER. CDR3 coding DNA: TGCGCCAGCAGCCAAGGCCCCACAGGCCGCTATAATTCACCCCTCCACTTT. Protein product: CASSQGPTGRYNSPLHF.

The rearrangement links TRBV6-5 to TRBJ2-7, with 7 nucleotides matching TRBD1. Germline CDR1 reads MNHEY; CDR2 reads SVGAGI. This CDR3 region has 11 residues. V shed 8 bases, J shed 4 bases, and the junction held 2 bases outside the gene matches. The CDR3 DNA reads TGTGCCAGCGGGACAGAATACGAGCAGTACTTC. It yields the protein CASGTEYEQYF.

CDR3 bases: TGTGCTAGTGGTTTGGTATATACAGGGGGCTGGGGAACTGAAGCTTTCTTT. It translates to CASGLVYTGGWGTEAFF. This chain links TRBV12-5 with TRBJ1-1; 9 positions agree with TRBD1. Germline CDR1 reads LGHNT; CDR2 reads FRNRAP. This CDR3 comprises 17 residues. Losses at the gene ends were 0 bases for V and 5 bases for J; bases not matched to a gene: 10.

The V and J genes are TRBV11-2 and TRBJ1-4; D is unresolved. Trimming removed 0 bases at V and 11 bases at J, with 7 bases between. The CDR3 loop spans 12 amino acids. Germline lookup yields CDR1 SGHAT and CDR2 FQNNGV. DNA of the CDR3: TGTGCCAGCAGCTTAGAAGGGCGGAAACTGTTTTTT. This encodes CASSLEGRKLFF.

A single count supports this clone. This chain links TRBV2 with TRBJ2-7; 11 bases fit TRBD2. There are 15 residues in the CDR3. J lost 2 bases, V lost 8 bases, and 8 bases had no gene match. The germline gives CDR1 SNHLY, CDR2 FYNNEI. In DNA, the CDR3 is TGTGCCAGCGGCCTTAGCGGGGGGGCCCCCTACGAGCAGTACTTC. Encoded protein: CASGLSGGAPYEQYF.

V is TRBV4-2 and J is TRBJ1-2, with D uncertain. CDR3 length: 16 residues. Germline V gene lookup returns CDR1 LGHNA and CDR2 YNFKEQ. V gave up 0 bases and J gave up 1 base, with 12 bases separating them. CDR3 coding DNA: TGTGCCAGCAGCCAAGATACCAACACGGATAACTATGGCTACACCTTC. Protein: CASSQDTNTDNYGYTF.

This clone showed up just a few times. V gene TRBV27 combines with J gene TRBJ2-7, with 7 bases lining up with TRBD1. Germline CDR1 and CDR2: MNHEY and SMNVEV (reference sequence). CDR3 size: 13 residues. V shed 6 bases, J shed 2 bases, and the junction held 4 bases outside the gene matches. DNA of the CDR3: TGTGCCAGCAGCCGGACAGGTCCCTACGAGCAGTACTTC. Translation: CASSRTGPYEQYF.

This sequence joins TRBV29-1 and TRBJ2-7; 7 bases are shared with TRBD2. CDR1 is SQVTM, CDR2 ANQGSEA, per germline. The CDR3 extends over 13 amino acids. DNA of the CDR3: TGCAGGTTCGGAGTGGGGGGGACCTACGAGCAGTACTTC. Amino acids: CRFGVGGTYEQYF.

V usage is TRBV7-9 and J usage is TRBJ1-4; a possible D gene is TRBD1 (5 bases). V was cut by 5 bases and J by 0 bases, with 10 bases left in between. This CDR3 spans 15 amino acids. The germline V gene encodes CDR1 SEHNR and CDR2 FQNEAQ (reference sequence). In nucleotides, the CDR3 is TGTGCCAGCAGCCCGCTGGGGGCAACTAATGAAAAACTGTTTTTT. This encodes CASSPLGATNEKLFF.

The V and J genes are TRBV20-1 and TRBJ2-5; D not certain. The V end was cut by 3 bases, the J end by 0 bases, with 11 bases between. This CDR3 has 14 residues. CDR1 is DFQATT, CDR2 SNEGSKA, per germline (reference sequence). This CDR3 reads CSASSDGYQETQYF. For the CDR3, the DNA is TGCAGTGCTAGTTCGGACGGGTACCAAGAGACCCAGTACTTC.

The chain couples TRBV29-1 to TRBJ2-2; D uncertain. The germline V and J ends were trimmed by 4 bases and 2 bases, with 8 bases remaining between them. CDR1 is SQVTM, CDR2 ANQGSEA, per germline. The CDR3 is 13 residues long. The CDR3 is CSVAQVNTGELFF. The CDR3 DNA sequence: TGCAGCGTTGCCCAGGTTAACACCGGGGAGCTGTTTTTT.

This chain connects TRBV9 to TRBJ1-2, with a weak D call TRBD1 (6 bases). The CDR3 loop spans 15 amino acids. Germline V gives CDR1 SGDLS, CDR2 YYNGEE. The V gene lost 4 bases and the J gene lost 5 bases, with 18 bases spanning the gap. The chain's CDR3 is CASSSNGGARYGYTF. The CDR3 nucleotides read TGTGCCAGCAGCTCCAACGGGGGGGCTAGGTATGGCTACACCTTC.

The CDR3 region is CASSYSDRGGTQYF. Here the CDR3 DNA reads TGTGCCAGCAGTTACTCCGACAGGGGAGGGACCCAGTACTTC. The chain is built from TRBV6-2 or TRBV6-3 and TRBJ2-5; TRBD1 matches 8 bases. CDR3 length: 14 amino acids. CDR1 MNHEY and CDR2 SVGEGT come from the germline V gene. With V trimmed by 0 bases and J by 7 bases, 4 bases remained unmatched.

V usage is TRBV9 and J usage is TRBJ2-5; D is unclear. From germline, CDR1 is SGDLS and CDR2 YYNGEE. V was trimmed by 0 bases and J by 9 bases, leaving 12 bases between them. The CDR3 length is 13 residues. CDR3 sequence (DNA): TGTGCCAGCAGCGTAGACAACCCGAGCCCCCAGTACTTC. Its protein product is CASSVDNPSPQYF.

The genes are TRBV5-4 and TRBJ2-2, with 8 bases that match TRBD1. J lost 3 bases, V lost 3 bases, and 7 bases had no gene match. The germline V gene has CDR1 SGHNT and CDR2 YYREEE (reference sequence). The length of the CDR3 is 16 residues. The CDR3 DNA follows: TGTGCCAGCAGCTCACCTACAGGGGGGTACACCGGGGAGCTGTTTTTT. Its translation: CASSSPTGGYTGELFF.

By proportion, this clone is medium-sized (0.01 to 0.1%). Other DNA sequences within the sample encode an identical CDR3. The genes are TRBV4-2 and TRBJ2-7, with 11 bases that match TRBD2. The CDR3 spans 15 residues. The J segment lost 1 base and the V segment lost 1 base, leaving 0 bases of the junction unmatched. Germline loops: CDR1 LGHNA, CDR2 YNFKEQ. CDR3 nucleotide sequence: TGTGCCAGCAGCCAAGGACTAGCGGGGTCCTACGAGCAGTACTTC. It yields the protein CASSQGLAGSYEQYF.

The CDR3 DNA reads TGCGCCAGCAGCTTGGCCGGGGGCTCCTACGAGCAGTACTTC. Translation gives CASSLAGGSYEQYF. The rearrangement joins TRBV5-1 to TRBJ2-7, with D maybe TRBD2 (6 bases). Germline CDR1 SGHRS, CDR2 YFSETQ. The CDR3 is 14 residues long. The V gene lost 0 bases and the J gene lost 0 bases, with 7 bases spanning the gap.